These T cell receptor beta chains were read from a single sample in a study of brain metastases from non-small cell lung cancer. TCRdb keeps only in-frame clones here, not all; method: immunoSEQ multiplex PCR. The table records 1,100 to 1,500 clones, approximately 85% of them present only once. The sequenced sample consisted of tumor-adjacent normal tissue. The receptors derive from a donor aged 40 or older with non-small cell lung cancer. CDR3s include the opening cysteine and the closing phenylalanine or tryptophan. The D gene is left open where the match is weak. The listing skips clone size in some rows; elsewhere it reads once, few, many or a size class.

J	size	V	D	DNA	CDR3
TRBJ1-1	.	TRBV7-3	TRBD1	TGTGCCAGCAGCTCCCGGACAGGGGGCGTTTGGGACACTGAAGCTTTCTTT	CASSSRTGGVWDTEAFF
TRBJ1-6	.	TRBV19	.	TGTGCCAGTAGTCCTACAGTGCCCCCTTCACCCCTCCACTTT	CASSPTVPPSPLHF
TRBJ2-7	few	TRBV18	.	TGTGCCAGCTCACATTTCCCCACTGGGAGCTCCTACGAGCAGTACTTC	CASSHFPTGSSYEQYF
TRBJ1-5	.	TRBV24-1	.	TGTGCCACCGGGGCCGAGGGGAGCAATCAGCCCCAGCATTTT	CATGAEGSNQPQHF
TRBJ2-2	.	TRBV6-2/TRBV6-3	.	TGTGCCAGCAGTAGGGCCACAGGGACGGTCGGGGAGCTGTTTTTT	CASSRATGTVGELFF
TRBJ2-7	once	TRBV12-3/TRBV12-4	.	TGTGCCAGCAGTTTCACCCCTTACGAGCAGTACTTC	CASSFTPYEQYF
TRBJ2-3	.	TRBV3-1/TRBV3-2	TRBD2	TGTGCCAGCAGCCAAGCACCGGTAGCGGGAGGAAGAGATACGCAGTATTTT	CASSQAPVAGGRDTQYF
TRBJ2-7	.	TRBV5-1	TRBD2	TGCGCCAGCAGCCTAGGACTAGCGGAGAGCTCCTACGAGCAGTACTTC	CASSLGLAESSYEQYF
TRBJ2-1	.	TRBV7-2	.	TGTGCTAGCAGCGGAAGAGGAGCGGCAGGGGCGAGTGAGCAGTTCTTC	CASSGRGAAGASEQFF
TRBJ2-3	.	TRBV2	TRBD2	TGTGCCAGCCTAGAGGGACTAGCGGCTACTAGCACAGATACGCAGTATTTT	CASLEGLAATSTDTQYF
TRBJ1-1	.	TRBV5-1	.	TGCGCCAGCAGCCCCGCCGGGGCAGGCAACACTGAAGCTTTCTTT	CASSPAGAGNTEAFF